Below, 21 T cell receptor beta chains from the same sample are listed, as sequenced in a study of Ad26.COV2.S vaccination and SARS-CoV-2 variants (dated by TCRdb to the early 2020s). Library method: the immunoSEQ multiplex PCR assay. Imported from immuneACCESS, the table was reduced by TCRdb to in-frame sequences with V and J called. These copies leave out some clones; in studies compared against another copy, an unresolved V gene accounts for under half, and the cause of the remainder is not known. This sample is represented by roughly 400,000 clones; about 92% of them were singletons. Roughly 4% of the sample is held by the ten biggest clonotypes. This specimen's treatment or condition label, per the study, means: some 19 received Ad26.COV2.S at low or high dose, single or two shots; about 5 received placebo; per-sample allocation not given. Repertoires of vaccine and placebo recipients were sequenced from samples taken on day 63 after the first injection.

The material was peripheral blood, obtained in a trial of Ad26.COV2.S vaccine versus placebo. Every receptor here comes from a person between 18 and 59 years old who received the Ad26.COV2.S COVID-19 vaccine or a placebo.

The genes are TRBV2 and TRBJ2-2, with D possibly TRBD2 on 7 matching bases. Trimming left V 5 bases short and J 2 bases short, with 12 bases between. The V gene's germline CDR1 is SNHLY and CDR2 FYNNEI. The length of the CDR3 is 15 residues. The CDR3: CASSLGGANTGELFF. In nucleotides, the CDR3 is TGTGCCAGCAGTCTGGGGGGGGCTAACACCGGGGAGCTGTTTTTT.

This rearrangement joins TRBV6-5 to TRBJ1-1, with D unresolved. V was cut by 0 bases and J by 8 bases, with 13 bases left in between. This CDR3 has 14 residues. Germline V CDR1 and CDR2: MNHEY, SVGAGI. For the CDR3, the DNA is TGTGCCAGCAGTTACTCGACCGATCCCTCCGAAGCTTTCTTT. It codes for CASSYSTDPSEAFF.

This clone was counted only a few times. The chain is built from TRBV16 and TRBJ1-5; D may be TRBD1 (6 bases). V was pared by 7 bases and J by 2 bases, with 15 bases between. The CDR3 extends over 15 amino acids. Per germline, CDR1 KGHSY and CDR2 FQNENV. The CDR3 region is CASNAGEIGNQPQHF. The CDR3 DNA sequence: TGTGCCAGCAATGCAGGGGAGATAGGCAATCAGCCCCAGCATTTT.

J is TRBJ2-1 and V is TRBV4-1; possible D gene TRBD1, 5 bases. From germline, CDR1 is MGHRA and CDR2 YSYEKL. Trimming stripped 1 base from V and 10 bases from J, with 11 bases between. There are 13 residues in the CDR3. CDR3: CASSQAPTGEQFF. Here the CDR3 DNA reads TGCGCCAGCAGCCAAGCCCCCACAGGCGAGCAGTTCTTC.

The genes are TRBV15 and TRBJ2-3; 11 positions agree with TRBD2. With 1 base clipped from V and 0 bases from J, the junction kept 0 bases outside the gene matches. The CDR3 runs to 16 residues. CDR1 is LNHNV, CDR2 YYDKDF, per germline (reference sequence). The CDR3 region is CATSRGLAGSTDTQYF. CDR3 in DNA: TGTGCCACCAGCAGAGGACTAGCGGGAAGCACAGATACGCAGTATTTT.

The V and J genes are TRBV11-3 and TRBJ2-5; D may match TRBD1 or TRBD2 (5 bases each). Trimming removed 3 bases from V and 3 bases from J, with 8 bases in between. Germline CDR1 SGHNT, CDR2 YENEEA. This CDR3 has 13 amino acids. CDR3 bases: TGTGCCAGCAGCTTGGGGCGGGAAGAGACCCAGTACTTC. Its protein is CASSLGREETQYF.

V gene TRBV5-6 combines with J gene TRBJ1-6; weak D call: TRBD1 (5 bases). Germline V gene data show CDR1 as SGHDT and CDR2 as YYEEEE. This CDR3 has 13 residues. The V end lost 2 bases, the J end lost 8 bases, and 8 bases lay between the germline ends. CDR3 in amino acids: CASSLGRDSPLHF. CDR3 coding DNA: TGTGCCAGCAGCTTAGGCAGGGATTCACCCCTCCACTTT.

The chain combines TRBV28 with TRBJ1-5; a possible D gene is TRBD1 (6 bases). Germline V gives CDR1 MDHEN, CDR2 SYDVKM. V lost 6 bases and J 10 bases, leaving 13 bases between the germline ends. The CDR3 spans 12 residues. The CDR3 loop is CASRLGGEPQHF. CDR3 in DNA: TGTGCCAGCAGGTTAGGGGGGGAACCCCAGCATTTT.

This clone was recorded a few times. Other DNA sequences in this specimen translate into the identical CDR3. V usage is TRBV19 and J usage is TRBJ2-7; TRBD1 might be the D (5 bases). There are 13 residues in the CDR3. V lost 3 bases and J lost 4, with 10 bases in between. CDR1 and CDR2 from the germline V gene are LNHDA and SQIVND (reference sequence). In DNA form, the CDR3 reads TGTGCCAGTAGTATGGGGCAGGCTTACGAGCAGTACTTC. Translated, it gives CASSMGQAYEQYF.

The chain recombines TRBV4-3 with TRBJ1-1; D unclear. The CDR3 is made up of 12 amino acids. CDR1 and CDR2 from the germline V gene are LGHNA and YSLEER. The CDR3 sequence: CTGAQVNTEAFF. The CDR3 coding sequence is TGCACCGGAGCTCAGGTGAACACTGAAGCTTTCTTT.

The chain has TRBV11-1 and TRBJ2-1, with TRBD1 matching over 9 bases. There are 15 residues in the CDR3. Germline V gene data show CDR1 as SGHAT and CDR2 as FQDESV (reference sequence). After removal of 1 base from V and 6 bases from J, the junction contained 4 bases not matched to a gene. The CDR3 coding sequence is TGTGCCAGCAGCTTAGGGACAGGGGCCTTCAATGAGCAGTTCTTC. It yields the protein CASSLGTGAFNEQFF.

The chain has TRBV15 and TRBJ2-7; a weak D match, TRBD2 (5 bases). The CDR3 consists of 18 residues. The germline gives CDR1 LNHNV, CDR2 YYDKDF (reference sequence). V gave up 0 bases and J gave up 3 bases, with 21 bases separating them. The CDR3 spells CATSRDSWGADDFYEQYF. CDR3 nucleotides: TGTGCCACCAGCAGAGATTCTTGGGGAGCAGACGATTTCTACGAGCAGTACTTC.

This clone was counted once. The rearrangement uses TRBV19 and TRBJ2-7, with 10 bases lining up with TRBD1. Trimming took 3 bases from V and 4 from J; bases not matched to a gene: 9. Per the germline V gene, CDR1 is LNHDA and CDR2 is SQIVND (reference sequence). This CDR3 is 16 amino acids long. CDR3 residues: CASSMSSGQGLYEQYF. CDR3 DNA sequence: TGTGCCAGTAGTATGTCCTCGGGACAGGGGCTATACGAGCAGTACTTC.

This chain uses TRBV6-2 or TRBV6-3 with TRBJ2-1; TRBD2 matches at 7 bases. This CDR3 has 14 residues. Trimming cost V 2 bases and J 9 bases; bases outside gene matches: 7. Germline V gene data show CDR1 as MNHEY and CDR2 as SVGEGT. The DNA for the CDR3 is TGTGCCAGCAGTTACAACGTCCTAGCGGTTGAGCAGTTCTTC. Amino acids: CASSYNVLAVEQFF.

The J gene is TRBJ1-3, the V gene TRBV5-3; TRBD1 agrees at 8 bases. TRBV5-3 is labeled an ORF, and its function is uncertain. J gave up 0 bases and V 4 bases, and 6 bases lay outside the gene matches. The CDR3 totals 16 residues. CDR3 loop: CARSMETGDSGNTIYF. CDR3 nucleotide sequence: TGTGCCAGAAGCATGGAGACAGGGGACTCTGGAAACACCATATATTTT.

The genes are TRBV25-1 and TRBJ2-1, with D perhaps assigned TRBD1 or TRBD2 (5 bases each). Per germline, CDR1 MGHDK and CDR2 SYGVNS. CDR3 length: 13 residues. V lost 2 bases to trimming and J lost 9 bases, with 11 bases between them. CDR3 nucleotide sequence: TGTGCCAGCAGTGAAGGGACGGTTTTTGAGCAGTTCTTC. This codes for CASSEGTVFEQFF.

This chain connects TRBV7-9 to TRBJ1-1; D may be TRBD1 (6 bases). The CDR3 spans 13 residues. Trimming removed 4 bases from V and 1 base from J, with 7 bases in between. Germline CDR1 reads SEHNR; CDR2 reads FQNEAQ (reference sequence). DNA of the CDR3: TGTGCCAGCAGCTCGGGACAGAACACTGAAGCTTTCTTT. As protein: CASSSGQNTEAFF.

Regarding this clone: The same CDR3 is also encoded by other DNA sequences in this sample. CDR3 sequence: CASSPATDTQYF. CDR3 nucleotides: TGTGCCAGCTCACCAGCCACAGATACGCAGTATTTT. The rearrangement links TRBV18 to TRBJ2-3; the D is unclear. Germline V gives CDR1 KGHSH, CDR2 LQKENI. V lost 2 bases and J 2 bases, leaving 2 bases between the germline ends. The CDR3 length is 12 residues.

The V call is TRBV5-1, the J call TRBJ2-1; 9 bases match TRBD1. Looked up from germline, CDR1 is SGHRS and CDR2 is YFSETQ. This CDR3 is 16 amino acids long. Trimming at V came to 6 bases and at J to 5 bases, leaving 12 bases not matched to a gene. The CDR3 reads CASNSGTGWDHNEQFF. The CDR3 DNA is TGCGCCAGCAACTCCGGGACAGGGTGGGACCACAATGAGCAGTTCTTC.

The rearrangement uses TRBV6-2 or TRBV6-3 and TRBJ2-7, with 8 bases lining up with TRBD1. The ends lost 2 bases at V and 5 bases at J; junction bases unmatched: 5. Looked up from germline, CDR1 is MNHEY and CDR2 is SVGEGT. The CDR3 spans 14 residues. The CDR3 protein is CASSYQGAMNEQYF. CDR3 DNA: TGTGCCAGCAGTTACCAGGGGGCGATGAACGAGCAGTACTTC.

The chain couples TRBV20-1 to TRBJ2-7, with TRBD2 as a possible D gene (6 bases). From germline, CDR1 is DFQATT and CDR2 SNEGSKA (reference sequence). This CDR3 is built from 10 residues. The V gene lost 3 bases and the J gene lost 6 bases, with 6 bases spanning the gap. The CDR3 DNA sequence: TGCAGTGCTAGGGGACTCGAGCAGTACTTC. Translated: CSARGLEQYF.